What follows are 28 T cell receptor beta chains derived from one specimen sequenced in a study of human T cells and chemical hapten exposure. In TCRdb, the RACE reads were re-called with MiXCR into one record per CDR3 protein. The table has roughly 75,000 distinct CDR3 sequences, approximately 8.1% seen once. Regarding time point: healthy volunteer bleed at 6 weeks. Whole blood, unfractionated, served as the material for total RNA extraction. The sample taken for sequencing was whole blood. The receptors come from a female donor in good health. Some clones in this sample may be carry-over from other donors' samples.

In DNA, the CDR3 is TGTGCCAGCTCACCACCGCCGGGGGGGACAGAGGCCTACGAGCAGTACTTC. This codes for CASSPPPGGTEAYEQYF. The chain combines TRBV18 with TRBJ2-7, with a tentative D call TRBD2 (8 bases). The CDR3 is 17 amino acids. CDR1 and CDR2 (germline): KGHSH, LQKENI. V was shortened by 0 bases and J by 2 bases, with 17 bases between the two germline ends. Filled out from reference TRBV18 and TRBJ2-7, the complete variable domain reads NAGVMQNPRHLVRRRGQEARLRCSPMKGHSHVYWYRQLPEEGLKFMVYLQKENIIDESGMPKERFSAEFPKEGPSILRIQQVVRGDSAAYFCASSPPPGGTEAYEQYFGPGTRLTVT.

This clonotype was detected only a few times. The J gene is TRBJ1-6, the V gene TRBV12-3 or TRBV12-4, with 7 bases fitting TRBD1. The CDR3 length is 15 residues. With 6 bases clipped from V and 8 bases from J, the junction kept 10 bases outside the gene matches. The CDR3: CASSLRTGFDSPLHF. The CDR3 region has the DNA TGTGCCAGCAGCCTAAGGACAGGTTTTGATTCACCCCTCCACTTT.

Here the CDR3 reads CSARDRDRADQPQHF. The CDR3 DNA sequence: TGCAGTGCTAGAGACCGGGACAGGGCGGATCAGCCCCAGCATTTT. The V and J genes are TRBV20-1 and TRBJ1-5; 9 bases fit TRBD1. The CDR3 length is 15 residues. J gave up 5 bases and V 0 bases, and 5 bases lay outside the gene matches. CDR1 and CDR2 (germline): DFQATT, SNEGSKA (reference sequence).

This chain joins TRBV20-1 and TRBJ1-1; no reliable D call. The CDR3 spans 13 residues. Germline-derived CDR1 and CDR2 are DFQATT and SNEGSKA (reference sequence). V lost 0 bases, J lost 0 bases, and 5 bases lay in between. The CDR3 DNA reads TGCAGTGCTAGAGAGCCGATGAACACTGAAGCTTTCTTT. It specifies CSAREPMNTEAFF.

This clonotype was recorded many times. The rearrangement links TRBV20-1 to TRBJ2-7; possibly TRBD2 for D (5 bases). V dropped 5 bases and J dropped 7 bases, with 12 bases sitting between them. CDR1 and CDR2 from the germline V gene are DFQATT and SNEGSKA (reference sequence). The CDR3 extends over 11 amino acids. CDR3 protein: CSAWTRGEQYF. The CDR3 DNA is TGCAGTGCTTGGACCCGAGGGGAGCAGTACTTC.

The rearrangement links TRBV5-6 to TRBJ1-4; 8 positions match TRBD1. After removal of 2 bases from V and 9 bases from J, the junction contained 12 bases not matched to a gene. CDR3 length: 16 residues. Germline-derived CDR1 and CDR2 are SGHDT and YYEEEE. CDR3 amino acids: CASSFSGGAGSQKLFF. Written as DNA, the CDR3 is TGTGCCAGCAGCTTCTCAGGGGGCGCGGGTTCTCAAAAACTGTTTTTT. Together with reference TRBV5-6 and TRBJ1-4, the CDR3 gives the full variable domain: DAGVTQSPTHLIKTRGQQVTLRCSPKSGHDTVSWYQQALGQGPQFIFQYYEEEERQRGNFPDRFSGHQFPNYSSELNVNALLLGDSALYLCASSFSGGAGSQKLFFGSGTQLSVL.

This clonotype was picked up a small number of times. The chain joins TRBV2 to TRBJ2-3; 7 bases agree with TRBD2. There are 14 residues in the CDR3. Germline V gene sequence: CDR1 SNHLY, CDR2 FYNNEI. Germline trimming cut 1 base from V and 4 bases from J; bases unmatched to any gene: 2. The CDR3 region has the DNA TGTGCCAGCAGTGAAGTTACTAGCGCAGATACGCAGTATTTT. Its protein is CASSEVTSADTQYF.

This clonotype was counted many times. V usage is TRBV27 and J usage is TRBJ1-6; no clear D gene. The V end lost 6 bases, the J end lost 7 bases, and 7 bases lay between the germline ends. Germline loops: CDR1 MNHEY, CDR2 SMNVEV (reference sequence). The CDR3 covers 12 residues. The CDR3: CASRARNSPLHF. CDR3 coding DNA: TGTGCCAGCAGGGCGCGAAATTCACCCCTCCACTTT.

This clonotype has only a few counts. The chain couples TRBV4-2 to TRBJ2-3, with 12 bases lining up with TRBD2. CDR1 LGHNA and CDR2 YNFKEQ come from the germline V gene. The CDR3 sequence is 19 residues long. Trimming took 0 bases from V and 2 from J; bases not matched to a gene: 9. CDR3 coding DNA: TGTGCCAGCAGCCAAGATCTTAGTCCTAGCGGGGGGGCCACAGATACGCAGTATTTT. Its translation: CASSQDLSPSGGATDTQYF.

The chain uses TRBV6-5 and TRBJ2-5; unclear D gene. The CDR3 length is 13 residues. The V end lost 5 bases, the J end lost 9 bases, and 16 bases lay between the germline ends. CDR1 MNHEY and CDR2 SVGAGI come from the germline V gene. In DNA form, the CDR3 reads TGTGCCAGCAGTGTGTTCGGACCTCCGGCCCAGTACTTC. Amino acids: CASSVFGPPAQYF.

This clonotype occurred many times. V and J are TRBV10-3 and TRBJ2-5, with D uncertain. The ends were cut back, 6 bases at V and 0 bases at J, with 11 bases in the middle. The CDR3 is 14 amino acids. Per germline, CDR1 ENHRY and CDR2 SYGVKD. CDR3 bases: TGTGCCATCAGGGAAAGCTATTACCAAGAGACCCAGTACTTC. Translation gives CAIRESYYQETQYF.

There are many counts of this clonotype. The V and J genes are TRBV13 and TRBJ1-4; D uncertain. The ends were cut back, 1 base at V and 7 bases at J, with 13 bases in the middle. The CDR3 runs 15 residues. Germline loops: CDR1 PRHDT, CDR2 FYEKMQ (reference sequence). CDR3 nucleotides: TGTGCCAGCAGCTTAGTTGGGGTTTCCCCTGAAAAACTGTTTTTT. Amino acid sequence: CASSLVGVSPEKLFF.

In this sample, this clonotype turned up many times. The CDR3 sequence: CASSLVESFGGNKETQYF. CDR3 DNA: TGTGCCAGCAGCTTAGTCGAATCTTTCGGGGGGAACAAAGAGACCCAGTACTTC. The chain employs TRBV7-9 and TRBJ2-5; 7 bases align to TRBD2. Per the germline V gene, CDR1 is SEHNR and CDR2 is FQNEAQ (reference sequence). The CDR3 contains 18 residues. V dropped 1 base and J dropped 3; count of bases not matched to a gene: 14.

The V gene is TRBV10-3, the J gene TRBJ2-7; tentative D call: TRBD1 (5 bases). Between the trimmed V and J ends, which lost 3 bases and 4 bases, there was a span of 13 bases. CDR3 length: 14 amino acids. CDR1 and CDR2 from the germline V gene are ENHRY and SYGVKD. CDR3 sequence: CAISDFNKGYEQYF. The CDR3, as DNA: TGTGCCATCAGTGACTTTAACAAGGGGTACGAGCAGTACTTC.

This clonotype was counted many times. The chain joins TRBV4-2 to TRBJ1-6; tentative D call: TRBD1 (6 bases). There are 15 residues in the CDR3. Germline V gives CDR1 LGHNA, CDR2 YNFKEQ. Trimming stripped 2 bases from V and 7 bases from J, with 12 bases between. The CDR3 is CASSQWTENNSPLHF. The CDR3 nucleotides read TGTGCCAGCAGCCAATGGACAGAGAACAATTCACCCCTCCACTTT.

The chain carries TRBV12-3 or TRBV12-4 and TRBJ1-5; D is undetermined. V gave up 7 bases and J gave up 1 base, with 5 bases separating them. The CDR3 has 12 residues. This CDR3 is CASKISNQPQHF. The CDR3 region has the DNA TGTGCCAGCAAGATAAGCAATCAGCCCCAGCATTTT.

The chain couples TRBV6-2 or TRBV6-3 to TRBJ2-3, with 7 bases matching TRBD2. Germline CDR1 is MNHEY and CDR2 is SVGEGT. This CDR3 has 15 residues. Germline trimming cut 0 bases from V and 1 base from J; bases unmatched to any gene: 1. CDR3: CASSYSSGGTDTQYF. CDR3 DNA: TGTGCCAGCAGTTACTCAAGCGGGGGCACAGATACGCAGTATTTT.

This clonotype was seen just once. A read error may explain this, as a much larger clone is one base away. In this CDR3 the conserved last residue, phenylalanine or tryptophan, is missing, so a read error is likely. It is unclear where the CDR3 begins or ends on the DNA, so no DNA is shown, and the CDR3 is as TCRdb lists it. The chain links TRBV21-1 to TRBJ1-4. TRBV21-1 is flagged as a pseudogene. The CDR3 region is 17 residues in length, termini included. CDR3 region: CASKSPSKRELNEKLFS.

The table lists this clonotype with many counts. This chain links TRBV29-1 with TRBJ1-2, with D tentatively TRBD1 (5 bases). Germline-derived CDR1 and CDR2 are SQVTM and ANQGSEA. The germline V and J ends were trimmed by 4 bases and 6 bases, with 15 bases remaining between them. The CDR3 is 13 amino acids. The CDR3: CSVAGQGGDGYTF. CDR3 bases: TGCAGCGTTGCCGGCCAGGGCGGAGATGGCTACACCTTC.

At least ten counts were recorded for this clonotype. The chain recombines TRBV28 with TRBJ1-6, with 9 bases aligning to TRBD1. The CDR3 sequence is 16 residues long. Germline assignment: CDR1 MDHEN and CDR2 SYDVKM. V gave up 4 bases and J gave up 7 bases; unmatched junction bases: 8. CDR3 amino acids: CASSYPRTGENSPLHF. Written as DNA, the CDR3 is TGTGCCAGCAGTTACCCCCGGACAGGGGAAAATTCACCCCTCCACTTT.

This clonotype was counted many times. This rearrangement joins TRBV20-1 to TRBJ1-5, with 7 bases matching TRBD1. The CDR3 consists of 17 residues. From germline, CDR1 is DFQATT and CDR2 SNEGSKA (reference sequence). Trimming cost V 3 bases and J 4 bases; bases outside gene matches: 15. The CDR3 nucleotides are TGCAGTGCTAGTGAGTTTCGGGGACAGCCTAATAATCAGCCCCAGCATTTT. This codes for CSASEFRGQPNNQPQHF.

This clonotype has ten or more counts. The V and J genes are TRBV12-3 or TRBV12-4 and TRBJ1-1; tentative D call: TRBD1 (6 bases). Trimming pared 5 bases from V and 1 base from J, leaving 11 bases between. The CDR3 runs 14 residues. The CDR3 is CASSKRTENTEAFF. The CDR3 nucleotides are TGTGCCAGCAGTAAACGGACAGAGAACACTGAAGCTTTCTTT.

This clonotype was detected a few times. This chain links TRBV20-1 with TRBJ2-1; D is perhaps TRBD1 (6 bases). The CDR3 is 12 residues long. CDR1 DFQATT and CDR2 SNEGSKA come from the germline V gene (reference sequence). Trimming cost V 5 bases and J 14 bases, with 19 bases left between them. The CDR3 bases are TGCAGTGCTCTAGAGGGGGATGTCCGCAAGTTCTTC. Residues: CSALEGDVRKFF.

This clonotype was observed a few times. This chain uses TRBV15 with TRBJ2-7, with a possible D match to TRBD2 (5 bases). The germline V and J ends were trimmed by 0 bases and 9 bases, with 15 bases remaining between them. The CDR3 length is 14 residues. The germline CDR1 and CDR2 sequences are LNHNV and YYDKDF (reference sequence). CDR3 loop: CATSRDPTGFWQYF. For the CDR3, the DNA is TGTGCCACCAGCAGAGATCCGACGGGGTTTTGGCAGTACTTC.

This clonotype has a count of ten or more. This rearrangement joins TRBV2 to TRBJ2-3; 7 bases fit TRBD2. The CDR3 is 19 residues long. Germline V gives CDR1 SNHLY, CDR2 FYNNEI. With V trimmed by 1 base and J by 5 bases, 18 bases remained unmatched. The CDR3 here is CASSEVRRPGPGGRDTQYF. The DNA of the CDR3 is TGTGCCAGCAGTGAAGTCCGCAGACCGGGACCCGGCGGGAGAGATACGCAGTATTTT.

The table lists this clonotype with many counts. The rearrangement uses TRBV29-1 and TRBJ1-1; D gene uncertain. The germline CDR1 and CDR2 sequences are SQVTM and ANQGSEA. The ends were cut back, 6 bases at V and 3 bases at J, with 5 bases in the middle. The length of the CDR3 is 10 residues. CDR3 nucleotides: TGCAGCGTGTGGGACACTGAAGCTTTCTTT. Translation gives CSVWDTEAFF.

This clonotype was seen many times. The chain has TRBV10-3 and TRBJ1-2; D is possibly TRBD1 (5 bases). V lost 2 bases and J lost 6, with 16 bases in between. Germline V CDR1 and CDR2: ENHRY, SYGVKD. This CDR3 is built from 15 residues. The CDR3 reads CAISERQLAIDGYTF. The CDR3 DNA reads TGTGCCATCAGTGAGCGACAGCTCGCGATCGATGGCTACACCTTC.

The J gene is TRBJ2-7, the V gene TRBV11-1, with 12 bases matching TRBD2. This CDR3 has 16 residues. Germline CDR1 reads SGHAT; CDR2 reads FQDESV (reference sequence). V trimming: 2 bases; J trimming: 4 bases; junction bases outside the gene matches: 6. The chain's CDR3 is CASSLQLAGGLYEQYF. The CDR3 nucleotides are TGTGCCAGCAGCTTACAACTAGCGGGGGGCTTGTACGAGCAGTACTTC.